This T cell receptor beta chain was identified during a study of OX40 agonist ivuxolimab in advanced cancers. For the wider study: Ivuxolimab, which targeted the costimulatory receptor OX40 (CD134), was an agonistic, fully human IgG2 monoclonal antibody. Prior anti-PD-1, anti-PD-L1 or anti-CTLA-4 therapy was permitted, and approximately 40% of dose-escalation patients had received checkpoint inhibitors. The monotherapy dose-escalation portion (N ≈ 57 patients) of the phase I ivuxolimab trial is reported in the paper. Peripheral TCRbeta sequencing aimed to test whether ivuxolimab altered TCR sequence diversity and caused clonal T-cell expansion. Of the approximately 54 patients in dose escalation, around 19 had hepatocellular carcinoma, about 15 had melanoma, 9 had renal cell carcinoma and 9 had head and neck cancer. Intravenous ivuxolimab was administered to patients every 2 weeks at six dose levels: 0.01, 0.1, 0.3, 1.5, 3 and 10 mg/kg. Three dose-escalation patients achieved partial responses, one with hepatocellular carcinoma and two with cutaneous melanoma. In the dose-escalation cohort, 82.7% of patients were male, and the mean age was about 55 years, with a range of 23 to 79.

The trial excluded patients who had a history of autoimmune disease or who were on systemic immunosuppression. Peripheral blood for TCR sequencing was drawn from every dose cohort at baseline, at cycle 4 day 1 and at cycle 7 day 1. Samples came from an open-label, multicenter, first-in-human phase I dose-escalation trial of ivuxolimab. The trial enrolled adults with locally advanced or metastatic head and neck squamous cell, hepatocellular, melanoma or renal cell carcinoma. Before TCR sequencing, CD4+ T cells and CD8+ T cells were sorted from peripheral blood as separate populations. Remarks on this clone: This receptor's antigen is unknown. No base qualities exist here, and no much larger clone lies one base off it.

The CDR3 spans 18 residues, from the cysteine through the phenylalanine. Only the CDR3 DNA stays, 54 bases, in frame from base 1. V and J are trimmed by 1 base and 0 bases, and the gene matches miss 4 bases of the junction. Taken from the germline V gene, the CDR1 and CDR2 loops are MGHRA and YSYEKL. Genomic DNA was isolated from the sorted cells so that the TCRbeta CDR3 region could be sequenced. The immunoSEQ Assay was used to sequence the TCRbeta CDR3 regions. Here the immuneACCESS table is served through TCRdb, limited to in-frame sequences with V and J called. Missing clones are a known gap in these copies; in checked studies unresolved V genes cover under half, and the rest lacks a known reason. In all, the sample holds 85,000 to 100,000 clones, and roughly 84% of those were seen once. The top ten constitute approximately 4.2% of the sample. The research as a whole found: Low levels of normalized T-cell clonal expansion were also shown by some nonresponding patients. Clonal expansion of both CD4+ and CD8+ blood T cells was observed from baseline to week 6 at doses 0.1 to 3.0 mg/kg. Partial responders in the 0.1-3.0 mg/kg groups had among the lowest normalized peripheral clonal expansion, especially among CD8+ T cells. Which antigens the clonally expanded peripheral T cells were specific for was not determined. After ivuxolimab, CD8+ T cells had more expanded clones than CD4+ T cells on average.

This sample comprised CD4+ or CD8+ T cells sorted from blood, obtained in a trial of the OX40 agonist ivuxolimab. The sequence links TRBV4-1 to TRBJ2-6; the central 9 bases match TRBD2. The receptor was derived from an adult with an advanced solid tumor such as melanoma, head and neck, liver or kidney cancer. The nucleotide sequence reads TGCGCCAGCAGCCAAGCAGCGGGAGGTCCCTCTGGGGCCAACGTCCTGACTTTC. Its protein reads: CASSQAAGGPSGANVLTF.